This TCR beta chain comes out of a study of neurological immune-mediated disorders. MiXCR, applied by TCRdb to the 5' RACE reads, yields one record per CDR3 protein. The repertoire consists of roughly 70,000 distinct CDR3 sequences, with 5.2% occurring once and the leading ten covering roughly 2.8%. Germline CDR1 reads DFQATT; CDR2 reads SNEGSKA (reference sequence). The V segment lost 5 bases and the J segment 7 bases; nucleotides outside the gene matches: 7. There are 14 residues in the CDR3. The V and J genes are TRBV20-1 and TRBJ2-1; the match to TRBD2 covers 11 bases. The receptor was isolated from a woman aged 25 to 39 with multiple sclerosis. Sequencing was carried out using PBMCs. The CDR3: CSAGTSGGSNEQFF. The CDR3 coding sequence is TGCAGTGCTGGAACTAGCGGGGGATCTAATGAGCAGTTCTTC.